This paragraph covers one T cell receptor beta chain sequence. Its antigen is still unknown. The use of a sample-barcoded 5' primer and a J-beta primer mix characterized a second PCR of about 6 to 12 cycles. TCRdb redid the calling of the 5' RACE reads with MiXCR, one entry per CDR3 protein. In the table there are approximately 1,100,000 distinct CDR3 sequences, more than 35% of which are singletons. The data were obtained in a study of blood T cells in healthy people across ages. Trimming left V 5 bases short and J 3 bases short, with 17 bases between. Germline V gene data show CDR1 as SNHLY and CDR2 as FYNNEI. The CDR3 consists of 15 residues. Study-wide points: While age rose, TCR beta diversity per million T cells dropped in a roughly linear way.

This rearrangement joins TRBV2 to TRBJ2-7, with D perhaps matching TRBD2 (5 bases). This clonotype was sampled from a woman aged 55-75 years in good health. The sample was blood. CDR3 amino acids: CASSPTRSRFYEQYF. The CDR3 DNA is TGTGCCAGCAGTCCCACTAGATCAAGGTTCTACGAGCAGTACTTC. Looking up the rest from reference TRBV2 and TRBJ2-7 gives the full variable domain: EPEVTQTPSHQVTQMGQEVILRCVPISNHLYFYWYRQILGQKVEFLVSFYNNEISEKSEIFDDQFSVERPDGSNFTLKIRSTKLEDSAMYFCASSPTRSRFYEQYFGPGTRLTVT.